These T cell receptor beta chains were read from a single sample in a study of blood T cells in healthy people across ages. TCRdb analysed the 5' RACE reads with MiXCR anew, one entry per CDR3 protein. Of 1.5 million or so distinct CDR3 sequences in the sample, approximately 39% were seen once. Sequencing was performed on blood. These receptors all come from a woman aged 18-29 years in good health. Both conserved end residues are part of each CDR3. The D gene is left open where the match is weak. Clone size, where shown, is once, few, many, or a class for clones that have expanded.

J gene | V gene | D gene | clone size | CDR3 DNA | CDR3 protein
TRBJ1-1 | TRBV11-2 | NA | NA | TGTGCCAGCAGCTTCCGCCCACAGCACGCTGGGAACACTGAAGCTTTCTTT | CASSFRPQHAGNTEAFF
TRBJ2-1 | TRBV7-2 | TRBD1 | NA | TGTGCCAGCAGCCGTGAAGGGACAGGGAGTACCGAGCAGTTCTTC | CASSREGTGSTEQFF
TRBJ2-7 | TRBV11-2 | NA | NA | TGTGCCAGCCAAGATTCCTACGAGCAGTACTTC | CASQDSYEQYF
TRBJ2-1 | TRBV24-1 | NA | NA | TGTGCCACCAGCCCCGCTCCCGGGGTAGCGACCCAGTTCTTC | CATSPAPGVATQFF
TRBJ1-4 | TRBV12-5 | NA | NA | TGTGCTAGTGGTTTTAAATACAGCCGCGGAGAAAAACTGTTTTTT | CASGFKYSRGEKLFF
TRBJ1-2 | TRBV20-1 | TRBD1 | few | TGCAGTGCTAGAGCAGGGGACAGGGACCTCTATGGCTACACCTTC | CSARAGDRDLYGYTF
TRBJ1-5 | TRBV4-3 | NA | NA | TGCGCCAGCAGCCAAGATCCCCTCCCGGGCGATCAGCCCCAGCATTTT | CASSQDPLPGDQPQHF
TRBJ2-1 | TRBV11-2 | TRBD1 | few | TGTGCCAGCAGCTTATATGACAGGGGGGGTTCGAATGAGCAGTTCTTC | CASSLYDRGGSNEQFF
TRBJ2-5 | TRBV7-2 | TRBD1 | NA | TGTGCCAGCAGCACCTCAGGGGGCCGTCAGTACTTC | CASSTSGGRQYF
TRBJ2-1 | TRBV6-1 | NA | NA | TGTGCCAGCAGTGCGACCGGGGCCAATGAGCAGTTCTTC | CASSATGANEQFF
TRBJ1-2 | TRBV27 | NA | NA | TGTGCCAGCAGTTTATCGCCGGGGATATATGGCTACACCTTC | CASSLSPGIYGYTF
TRBJ2-3 | TRBV10-3 | TRBD2 | NA | TGTGCCATCAGTGATCGTTCTAGCGGATCCACAGATACGCAGTATTTT | CAISDRSSGSTDTQYF
TRBJ2-1 | TRBV7-8 | NA | NA | TGTGCCAGCAGCTCACCGGAACGATTTTACAATGAGCAGTTCTTC | CASSSPERFYNEQFF
TRBJ1-1 | TRBV29-1 | NA | NA | TGCAGCGTTTTGAGGAGGAACACTGAAGCTTTCTTT | CSVLRRNTEAFF
TRBJ1-2 | TRBV28 | NA | few | TGTGCCAGCAGTTTAACCCCGACTATTTATGGCTACACCTTC | CASSLTPTIYGYTF
TRBJ2-7 | TRBV7-2 | TRBD2 | few | TGTGCCAGCAGGCGGGGACTAGCGGGAGGTTCCTACGAGCAGTACTTC | CASRRGLAGGSYEQYF
TRBJ1-2 | TRBV6-2/TRBV6-3 | TRBD1 | few | TGTGCCAGCAGCCAAAGGGGGCCTTATGGCTACACCTTC | CASSQRGPYGYTF
TRBJ1-1 | TRBV12-3/TRBV12-4 | NA | few | TGTGCCAGCAGTTTATATAGGGACTCCCTGCCTGAAGCTTTCTTT | CASSLYRDSLPEAFF
TRBJ2-3 | TRBV4-1 | TRBD2 | NA | TGCGCCAGCAGCCGTACGGCGGGGGGCACAGATACGCAGTATTTT | CASSRTAGGTDTQYF
TRBJ1-2 | TRBV20-1 | NA | NA | TGCAGTGCTAGATACCGTCCCGCTGGGTTTGGCTACACCTTC | CSARYRPAGFGYTF
TRBJ2-1 | TRBV27 | NA | NA | TGTGCCAGCTTTCGCACATTCCCCTACAATGAGCAGTTCTTC | CASFRTFPYNEQFF
TRBJ2-1 | TRBV20-1 | NA | NA | TGCAGTGCTAGAGAGATGGGGACATACAATGAGCAGTTCTTC | CSAREMGTYNEQFF
TRBJ2-1 | TRBV6-2/TRBV6-3 | TRBD1 | NA | TGTGCCAGCAGTTGGACAGGCCCTACGGAGCAGTTCTTC | CASSWTGPTEQFF
TRBJ2-5 | TRBV25-1 | NA | NA | TGTGCCAGCAGTGAAACTTGGCAGGGGCAAGAGACCCAGTACTTC | CASSETWQGQETQYF
TRBJ2-3 | TRBV20-1 | TRBD1 | NA | TGCAGTGCTAGGGCCGCAGGGGGAGATACGCAGTATTTT | CSARAAGGDTQYF
TRBJ1-5 | TRBV12-3/TRBV12-4 | NA | NA | TGTGCCAGCAGCCCGGACGGAAGGCGGGATCAGCCCCAGCATTTT | CASSPDGRRDQPQHF
TRBJ1-5 | TRBV27 | TRBD1 | NA | TGTGCCAGCAGTCCCTCCCAGGGGGGAGTTCAGCCCCAGCATTTT | CASSPSQGGVQPQHF
TRBJ2-1 | TRBV6-4 | TRBD2 | NA | TGTGCCAGCAGTGATGGAACTAGCGCCAGCTCCTACAATGAGCAGTTCTTC | CASSDGTSASSYNEQFF
TRBJ1-2 | TRBV6-5 | NA | few | TGTGCCAGCAGTTACACGCAGGGAAAATATGGCTACACCTTC | CASSYTQGKYGYTF
TRBJ1-1 | TRBV7-3 | TRBD1 | few | TGTGCCAGCAGCATGGACAGGAGGGCTGAAGCTTTCTTT | CASSMDRRAEAFF